These 8 T cell receptor beta chains share one sample of origin, sequenced in a study of T-cell memory formation after mild COVID-19. TCRdb re-analysed the 5' RACE reads in MiXCR, keeping a single row per CDR3 protein. The sample yields tens of thousands of distinct CDR3 sequences, around 10% seen once. The specimen sequenced was PBMCs or a T cell subset sorted from them (not recorded which). The receptors shown here come from a man younger than 30 who had mild COVID-19 (a few samples of this study predate the infection). Cell type and time point are not known.

This clonotype was seen more than once but under ten times. The V and J genes are TRBV4-3 and TRBJ2-5; tentatively, D is TRBD1 or TRBD2 (5 bases each). Germline V gene sequence: CDR1 LGHNA, CDR2 YSLEER. The CDR3 is 16 amino acids. V was clipped by 3 bases and J by 2 bases, with 16 bases between them. CDR3 protein: CASSQGPGAGQETQYF. Here the CDR3 DNA reads TGCGCCAGCAGCCAGGGCCCCGGGGCAGGGCAAGAGACCCAGTACTTC.

The V and J genes are TRBV5-1 and TRBJ1-1, with unresolved D. The CDR3 consists of 15 residues. Germline V gene sequence: CDR1 SGHRS, CDR2 YFSETQ. V was cut by 5 bases and J by 5 bases, with 19 bases left in between. The CDR3 reads CASRHYGRGRTEAFF. As DNA, the CDR3 is TGCGCCAGCAGACACTACGGGAGAGGGAGGACTGAAGCTTTCTTT.

The table lists this clonotype with a few counts. The chain recombines TRBV27 with TRBJ1-6; D unclear. The CDR3 covers 13 residues. V was trimmed by 4 bases and J by 9 bases, leaving 10 bases between them. Germline-derived CDR1 and CDR2 are MNHEY and SMNVEV (reference sequence). The CDR3 is CASSSNMASPLHF. The DNA for the CDR3 is TGTGCCAGCAGTTCGAACATGGCTTCACCCCTCCACTTT.

This clonotype was seen only a few times. The rearrangement joins TRBV7-3 to TRBJ2-5; the D gene could be TRBD1 or TRBD2 (5 bases each). Germline V gene lookup returns CDR1 SGHTA and CDR2 FQGTGA. The CDR3 extends over 15 amino acids. V gave up 5 bases and J gave up 5 bases, with 18 bases separating them. The CDR3 DNA follows: TGTGCCAGCAGCGTCCGGGACGGCAGAGGGGAGACCCAGTACTTC. Amino acid sequence: CASSVRDGRGETQYF.

The chain is built from TRBV6-2 or TRBV6-3 and TRBJ1-5, with 8 bases lining up with TRBD1. V lost 7 bases to trimming and J lost 3 bases; unmatched junction nucleotides: 8. Germline lookup yields CDR1 MNHEY and CDR2 SVGEGT. This CDR3 region has 15 residues. The CDR3: CASTLQGAFNQPQHF. CDR3 DNA: TGTGCCAGCACCCTTCAGGGGGCCTTCAATCAGCCCCAGCATTTT.

In this sample, this clonotype turned up many times. This chain joins TRBV3-1 and TRBJ1-2, with D hard to call. This CDR3 region has 14 residues. Germline V gene sequence: CDR1 LGHDT, CDR2 YNNKEL (reference sequence). The germline V and J ends were trimmed by 3 bases and 7 bases, with 15 bases remaining between them. CDR3 amino acids: CASSHWDPTSGYTF. The CDR3 region has the DNA TGTGCCAGCAGCCATTGGGATCCTACTAGTGGCTACACCTTC. The full variable domain, its missing parts supplied by reference TRBV3-1 and TRBJ1-2, is DTAVSQTPKYLVTQMGNDKSIKCEQNLGHDTMYWYKQDSKKFLKIMFSYNNKELIINETVPNRFSPKSPDKAHLNLHINSLELGDSAVYFCASSHWDPTSGYTFGSGTRLTVV.

The table lists this clonotype with many counts. This chain joins TRBV11-2 and TRBJ1-6, with D maybe TRBD1 (6 bases). Germline CDR1 and CDR2: SGHAT and FQNNGV. The CDR3 covers 13 residues. V was clipped by 1 base and J by 9 bases, with 7 bases between them. As DNA, the CDR3 is TGTGCCAGCAGCTTAGGACAGGCTTCACCCCTCCACTTT. This codes for CASSLGQASPLHF.

This clonotype was found many times. The chain recombines TRBV12-3 or TRBV12-4 with TRBJ1-2, with D possibly being TRBD1 (5 bases). This CDR3 comprises 14 residues. V lost 3 bases, J lost 4 bases, and 12 bases lay in between. CDR3 sequence: CASSFRGGFYGYTF. The DNA for the CDR3 is TGTGCCAGCAGTTTCCGGGGCGGCTTCTATGGCTACACCTTC.